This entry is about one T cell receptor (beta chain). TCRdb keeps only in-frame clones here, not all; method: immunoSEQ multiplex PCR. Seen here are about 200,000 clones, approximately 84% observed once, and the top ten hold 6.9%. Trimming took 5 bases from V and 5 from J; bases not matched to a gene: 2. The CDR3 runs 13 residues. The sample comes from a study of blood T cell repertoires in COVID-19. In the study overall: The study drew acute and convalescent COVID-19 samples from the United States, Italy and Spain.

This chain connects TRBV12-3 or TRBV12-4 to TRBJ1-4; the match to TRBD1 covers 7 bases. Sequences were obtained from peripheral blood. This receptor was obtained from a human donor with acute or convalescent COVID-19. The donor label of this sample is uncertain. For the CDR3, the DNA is TGTGCCAGCAGTGCGGGACAGAATGAAAAACTGTTTTTT. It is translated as CASSAGQNEKLFF.